This T cell receptor (beta chain) comes out of a study of OX40 agonist ivuxolimab in advanced cancers. About the study: The treatment was a fully human IgG2 OX40 agonist, ivuxolimab.

Autoimmune disease history or systemic immunosuppression was exclusionary. Deletions cut 5 bases from V and 11 bases from J, with 22 bases between. Germline lookup yields CDR1 MDHEN and CDR2 SYDVKM. The CDR3 is 15 amino acids. Data came from immunoSEQ multiplex PCR; TCRdb stores just in-frame clones and leaves some out. The sample lists under 70,000 clones; 80% to 85% were seen once. Remarks on this clone: As yet, its antigen is unknown.

Study outcomes and limitations: In CD8+ T cells, expanded clones were on average more numerous than in CD4+.

This TCR derives from an adult with an advanced solid tumor such as melanoma, head and neck, liver or kidney cancer. Sequencing used CD4+ or CD8+ T cells sorted from blood, obtained in a trial of the OX40 agonist ivuxolimab. This rearrangement joins TRBV28 to TRBJ1-5; possibly TRBD1 for D (5 bases). The CDR3 spells CASSPPGGTSTTQHF. The CDR3 coding sequence is TGTGCCAGCAGTCCCCCGGGGGGGACCTCAACGACCCAGCATTTT.